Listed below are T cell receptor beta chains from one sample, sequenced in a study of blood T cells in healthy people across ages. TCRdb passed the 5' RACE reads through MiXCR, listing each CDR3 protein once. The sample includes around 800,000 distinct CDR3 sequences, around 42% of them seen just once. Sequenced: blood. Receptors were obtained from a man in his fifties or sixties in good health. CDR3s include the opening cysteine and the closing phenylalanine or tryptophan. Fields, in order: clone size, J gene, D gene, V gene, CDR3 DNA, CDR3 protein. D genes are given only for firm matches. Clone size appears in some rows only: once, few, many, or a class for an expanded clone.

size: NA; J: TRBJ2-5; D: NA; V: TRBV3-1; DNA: TGTGCCAGCAGGGGAGTTTCGGAGACCCAGTACTTC; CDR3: CASRGVSETQYF
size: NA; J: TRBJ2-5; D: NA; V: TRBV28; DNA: TGTGCCAGCAGTTTAATCCGGGGACACGGTGACTGGGAGACCCAGTACTTC; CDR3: CASSLIRGHGDWETQYF
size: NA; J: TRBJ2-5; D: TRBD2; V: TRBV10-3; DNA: TGTGCCATCAAACCTGGCGGGGGAGAGACCCAGTACTTC; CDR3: CAIKPGGGETQYF
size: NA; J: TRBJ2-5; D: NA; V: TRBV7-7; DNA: TGTGCCAGCAGCGTGAGTCGGTACCAAGAGACCCAGTACTTC; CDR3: CASSVSRYQETQYF
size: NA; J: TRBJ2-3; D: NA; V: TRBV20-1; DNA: TGCAGTGCTATAATTAGCGGCGTGTTATTTGAGGGCGATACGCAGTATTTT; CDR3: CSAIISGVLFEGDTQYF
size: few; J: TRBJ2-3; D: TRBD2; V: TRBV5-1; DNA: TGTGCCAGCAGTTTAATAGCGGGGGGCACAGATACGCAGTATTTT; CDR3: CASSLIAGGTDTQYF
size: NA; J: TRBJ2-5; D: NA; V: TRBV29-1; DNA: TGCAGCGTTGTTGTGGTGGGGAAAGGGGAGACCCAGTACTTC; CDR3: CSVVVVGKGETQYF
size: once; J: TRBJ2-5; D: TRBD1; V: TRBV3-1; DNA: TGTGCCAGCAGCAACCGGGACAGCACCCAAGAGACCCAGTACTTC; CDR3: CASSNRDSTQETQYF
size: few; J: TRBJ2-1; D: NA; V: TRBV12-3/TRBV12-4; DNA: TGTGCCAGCAGTCGACAATCCGGGACTCACAACAATGAGCAGTTCTTC; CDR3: CASSRQSGTHNNEQFF
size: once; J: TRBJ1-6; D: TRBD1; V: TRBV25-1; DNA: TGTGCCAGCAGTCCAGGCCGGGACAGGGTTTCACCCCTCCACTTT; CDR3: CASSPGRDRVSPLHF
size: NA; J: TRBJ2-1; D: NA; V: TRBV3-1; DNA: TGTGCCAGCAGCCGATTTCTAGCGCCCGAGTACAATGAGCAGTTCTTC; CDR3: CASSRFLAPEYNEQFF
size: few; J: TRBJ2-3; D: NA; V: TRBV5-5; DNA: TGTGCCAGCAGCTTGGGCTCGGCAGATACGCAGTATTTT; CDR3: CASSLGSADTQYF
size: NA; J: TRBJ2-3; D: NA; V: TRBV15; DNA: TGTGCCACCAGCAGAGATAGGAAAACAGATACGCAGTATTTT; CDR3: CATSRDRKTDTQYF
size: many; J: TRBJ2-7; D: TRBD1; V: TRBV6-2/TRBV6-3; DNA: TGTGCCAGCAGAAACCAGAGAGGGACAGGAGCCTACGAGCAGTACTTC; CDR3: CASRNQRGTGAYEQYF
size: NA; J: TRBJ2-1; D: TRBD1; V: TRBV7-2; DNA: TGTGCCAGCAGCCCCGGGGGCACAGGGGGCGAGCAGTTCTTC; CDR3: CASSPGGTGGEQFF
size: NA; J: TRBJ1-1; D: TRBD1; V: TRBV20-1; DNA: TGCAGTGCTAGACACAGGGGGCCCTACACTGAAGCTTTCTTT; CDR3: CSARHRGPYTEAFF
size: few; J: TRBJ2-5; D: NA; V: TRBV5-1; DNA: TGCGCCAGCAGCTTGGCCGATGTGGATGAGACCCAGTACTTC; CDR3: CASSLADVDETQYF
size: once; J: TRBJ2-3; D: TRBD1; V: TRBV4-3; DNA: TGCGCCAGCAGCCAAGATCTAGGGGGCAGGACAGATACGCAGTATTTT; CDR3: CASSQDLGGRTDTQYF